This T cell receptor (beta chain) is from a study of prognosis after radiotherapy for stage I lung cancer. Study at large: Stage I non-small cell lung cancer patients were enrolled from 2018 to early 2019.

There were six milliliters of peripheral blood drawn at each of two time points. This clonotype was observed a single time. As yet, its antigen is unknown. Study conclusions and caveats: Before stereotactic body radiation therapy the median unique TCR clone count was 10,088, and afterwards it fell to 6,861.

The CDR3 length is 14 residues. Germline CDR1 LNHDA, CDR2 SQIVND (reference sequence). V shed 3 bases and J shed 10 bases, with 16 bases lying between them. Multiplex PCR, run in two rounds, amplified TCR beta CDR3 from genomic DNA. The use of primers specific to each TRBV and TRBJ gene characterized first-round PCR. TCRdb re-analysed the multiplex PCR reads in MiXCR, keeping a single row per CDR3 protein. The repertoire holds about 24,000 distinct CDR3 sequences, under 40% seen once, with less than 70% in the top ten. Sequences were derived from PBMCs, sampled before or after stereotactic body radiation therapy (not recorded which). This rearrangement joins TRBV19 to TRBJ2-1; no definite D call. The clonotype originates from a donor over 45 with non-small cell lung cancer. CDR3 region: CASSISPPDWEQFF. In DNA form, the CDR3 reads TGTGCCAGTAGTATTTCCCCCCCAGATTGGGAGCAGTTCTTC.